The 19 T cell receptor beta chains below were found in one sample sequenced in a study of blood T cell repertoires in COVID-19. The protocol was immunoSEQ multiplex PCR, while the TCRdb copy is restricted to in-frame clones and leaves out a portion. The table shows just over 95,000 clones, with 82% occurring only once. The sequencing input was peripheral blood. All receptors derive from a man older than 75 with acute or convalescent COVID-19.

V usage is TRBV5-4 and J usage is TRBJ2-2; tentative D call: TRBD2 (6 bases). This CDR3 spans 17 amino acids. Germline loops: CDR1 SGHNT, CDR2 YYREEE (reference sequence). V gave up 3 bases and J gave up 0 bases, with 15 bases separating them. This CDR3 is CASSSSGTQANTGELFF. The CDR3 DNA reads as TGTGCCAGCAGCTCATCCGGGACTCAAGCGAACACCGGGGAGCTGTTTTTT. Full variable domain (rest looked up from reference TRBV5-4 and TRBJ2-2): ETGVTQSPTHLIKTRGQQVTLRCSSQSGHNTVSWYQQALGQGPQFIFQYYREEENGRGNFPPRFSGLQFPNYSSELNVNALELDDSALYLCASSSSGTQANTGELFFGEGSRLTVL.

CDR3 residues: CASSMQGMGQPQHF. The CDR3 region has the DNA TGTGCCAGTAGTATGCAGGGGATGGGTCAGCCCCAGCATTTT. V gene TRBV19 combines with J gene TRBJ1-5; TRBD1 is a possible D gene (6 bases). Looked up from germline, CDR1 is LNHDA and CDR2 is SQIVND (reference sequence). The ends were cut back, 3 bases at V and 6 bases at J, with 12 bases in the middle. CDR3 length: 14 amino acids.

This rearrangement joins TRBV7-2 to TRBJ1-5, with 7 positions matching TRBD1. CDR1 and CDR2 from the germline V gene are SGHTA and FQGNSA. The trim removed 1 base at V and 7 bases at J, leaving 4 bases unmatched. This CDR3 is built from 14 residues. This chain's CDR3 is CASSLVTGVQPQHF. The CDR3 nucleotides read TGTGCCAGCAGCTTAGTTACAGGGGTGCAGCCCCAGCATTTT.

For this clone: The same CDR3 arises from other DNA sequences in this sample as well. The V gene is TRBV18, the J gene TRBJ1-1, with D unresolved. Germline CDR1 is KGHSH and CDR2 is LQKENI. Trimming left V 6 bases short and J 1 base short, with 9 bases between. The length of the CDR3 is 13 residues. The chain's CDR3 is CASSPTRNTEAFF. DNA for the CDR3: TGTGCCAGCTCGCCGACAAGGAACACTGAAGCTTTCTTT.

The CDR3 DNA reads TGTGCCAGCAGTCGGACAGGGAATGAAAAACTGTTTTTT. This gives the protein CASSRTGNEKLFF. The chain carries TRBV6-5 and TRBJ1-4; 8 bases line up with TRBD1. This CDR3 region has 13 residues. Germline CDR1 MNHEY, CDR2 SVGAGI. V shed 5 bases and J 5 bases; nucleotides not matched to a gene: 1.

This chain connects TRBV3-1 (or the pseudogene TRBV3-2) to TRBJ2-7, with TRBD1 identical over 9 bases. The germline CDR1 and CDR2 sequences are LGHDT and YNNKEL (reference sequence). V was pared by 1 base and J by 4 bases, with 11 bases of the junction left unmatched. The CDR3 has 17 residues. CDR3 DNA sequence: TGTGCCAGCAGCCAAGGGGCCTCAGGGACAGGGAGGTACGAGCAGTACTTC. Translated: CASSQGASGTGRYEQYF.

The CDR3 region is CASSLGHGTGELFF. DNA for the CDR3: TGTGCCAGCAGCCTTGGACACGGGACCGGGGAGCTGTTTTTT. The chain combines TRBV7-8 with TRBJ2-2, with D maybe TRBD1 (5 bases). Germline-derived CDR1 and CDR2 are SGHVS and FQNEAQ. This CDR3 is 14 amino acids long. V was shortened by 5 bases and J by 5 bases, with 12 bases between the two germline ends. Combining the CDR3 with reference TRBV7-8 and TRBJ2-2 gives the whole variable domain GAGVSQSPRYKVAKRGQDVALRCDPISGHVSLFWYQQALGQGPEFLTYFQNEAQLDKSGLPSDRFFAERPEGSVSTLKIQRTQQEDSAVYLCASSLGHGTGELFFGEGSRLTVL.

The chain joins TRBV29-1 to TRBJ1-1; 10 nucleotides agree with TRBD1. From germline, CDR1 is SQVTM and CDR2 ANQGSEA. The CDR3 has 14 residues. Unmatched junction bases numbered 6, after V lost 4 bases and J lost 4 bases. DNA of the CDR3: TGCAGCGTTGCGATGGACAGGGGGGGCACTGAAGCTTTCTTT. Translated: CSVAMDRGGTEAFF.

This sequence joins TRBV2 and TRBJ1-5, with D possibly being TRBD1 (6 bases). The CDR3 has 15 residues. The germline V gene encodes CDR1 SNHLY and CDR2 FYNNEI. The V end was cut by 5 bases, the J end by 2 bases, with 13 bases between. CDR3 coding DNA: TGTGCCAGCAGTCCTTCGGGGGGCGGCAATCAGCCCCAGCATTTT. It encodes CASSPSGGGNQPQHF.

The chain carries TRBV5-8 and TRBJ2-2; the D gene is possibly TRBD1 (6 bases). CDR3 length: 17 amino acids. Germline assignment: CDR1 SGHTS and CDR2 YDEGEE. The ends were cut back, 2 bases at V and 6 bases at J, with 20 bases in the middle. In DNA form, the CDR3 reads TGTGCCAGCAGCTTAAACTGGGGGCCTCGAAAGCCCGGGGAGCTGTTTTTT. This translates into CASSLNWGPRKPGELFF.

V is TRBV28 and J is TRBJ1-5; D uncertain. V lost 6 bases to trimming and J lost 4 bases, with 7 bases between them. Germline V gene data show CDR1 as MDHEN and CDR2 as SYDVKM. This CDR3 has 12 residues. The CDR3 DNA sequence: TGTGCCAGCAGGACGGGAAATCAGCCCCAGCATTTT. Its protein is CASRTGNQPQHF.

This clone was seen at least ten times. The chain is built from TRBV3-1 (or the pseudogene TRBV3-2) and TRBJ2-7; 8 bases are a match to TRBD1. With 4 bases clipped from V and 2 bases from J, the junction kept 7 bases outside the gene matches. This CDR3 region has 15 residues. Germline values: CDR1 LGHDT, CDR2 YNNKEL (reference sequence). The DNA of the CDR3 is TGTGCCAGCAGCCTTATTGGACAGGGTCCCTACGAGCAGTACTTC. Its translation is CASSLIGQGPYEQYF.

The chain has TRBV28 and TRBJ2-7; 10 positions agree with TRBD2. The V segment lost 4 bases and the J segment 2 bases; nucleotides outside the gene matches: 8. CDR1 MDHEN and CDR2 SYDVKM come from the germline V gene. The CDR3 has 16 amino acids. CDR3 sequence: CASSSSSGRPPYEQYF. The DNA for the CDR3 is TGTGCCAGCAGTTCCTCTAGCGGGAGACCCCCCTACGAGCAGTACTTC.

There are many counts of this clone. The V and J genes are TRBV4-1 and TRBJ2-3; a weak D match, TRBD2 (6 bases). V gave up 7 bases and J gave up 5 bases, with 13 bases separating them. The CDR3 totals 13 residues. CDR1 MGHRA and CDR2 YSYEKL come from the germline V gene. The CDR3 DNA reads TGCGCCAGCAAGGCGGGATTGGAAGATACGCAGTATTTT. Translated: CASKAGLEDTQYF.

The rearrangement joins TRBV5-4 to TRBJ2-5; perhaps TRBD1 as D (5 bases). Trimming cost V 1 base and J 2 bases, with 9 bases left between them. Germline V gene lookup returns CDR1 SGHNT and CDR2 YYREEE (reference sequence). The CDR3 sequence is 14 residues long. CDR3: CASSLIGAQETQYF. As DNA, the CDR3 is TGTGCCAGCAGCTTGATTGGGGCGCAAGAGACCCAGTACTTC.

The CDR3 region is CASSTRTGIYGYTF. Here the CDR3 DNA reads TGTGCCAGCAGTACTCGGACAGGGATATATGGCTACACCTTC. The V gene is TRBV28, the J gene TRBJ1-2; 8 bases fit TRBD1. Losses at the gene ends were 5 bases for V and 5 bases for J; bases not matched to a gene: 7. Germline CDR1 reads MDHEN; CDR2 reads SYDVKM. The CDR3 length is 14 residues.

The chain carries TRBV5-4 and TRBJ2-7; 10 bases match TRBD2. This CDR3 region has 14 residues. Germline V lookup: CDR1 SGHNT, CDR2 YYREEE (reference sequence). J gave up 5 bases and V 2 bases, and 4 bases lay outside the gene matches. This CDR3 is CASSFSGRTHEQYF. The DNA of the CDR3 is TGTGCCAGCAGCTTTAGCGGGAGGACGCACGAGCAGTACTTC. The full variable domain, in which reference TRBV5-4 and TRBJ2-7 provide the parts outside the CDR3, is ETGVTQSPTHLIKTRGQQVTLRCSSQSGHNTVSWYQQALGQGPQFIFQYYREEENGRGNFPPRFSGLQFPNYSSELNVNALELDDSALYLCASSFSGRTHEQYFGPGTRLTVT.

The rearrangement links TRBV7-6 to TRBJ2-7, with TRBD1 identical over 8 bases. With 5 bases clipped from V and 0 bases from J, the junction kept 6 bases outside the gene matches. Germline V gene sequence: CDR1 SGHVS, CDR2 FNYEAQ. This CDR3 is 15 amino acids long. The CDR3 sequence: CASSRGQASSYEQYF. In nucleotides, the CDR3 is TGTGCCAGCAGCCGGGGACAGGCTAGCTCCTACGAGCAGTACTTC.

A single count supports this clone. The rearrangement joins TRBV15 to TRBJ2-7, with 8 bases identical to TRBD1. Germline V gives CDR1 LNHNV, CDR2 YYDKDF (reference sequence). CDR3 size: 16 residues. Trimming at V came to 1 base and at J to 0 bases, leaving 5 bases not matched to a gene. The CDR3 here is CATSRVRQGSSYEQYF. DNA for the CDR3: TGTGCCACCAGCAGAGTGCGACAGGGGAGCTCCTACGAGCAGTACTTC.